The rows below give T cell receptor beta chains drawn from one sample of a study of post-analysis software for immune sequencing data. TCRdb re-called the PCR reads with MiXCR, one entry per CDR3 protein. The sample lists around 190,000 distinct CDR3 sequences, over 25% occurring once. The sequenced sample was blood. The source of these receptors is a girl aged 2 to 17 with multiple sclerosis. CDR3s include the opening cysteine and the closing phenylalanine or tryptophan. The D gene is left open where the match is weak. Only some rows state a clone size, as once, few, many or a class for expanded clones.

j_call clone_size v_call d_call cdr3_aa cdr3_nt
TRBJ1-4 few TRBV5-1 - CASSLGAGTQEKLFF TGCGCCAGCAGCTTGGGTGCAGGGACTCAAGAAAAACTGTTTTTT
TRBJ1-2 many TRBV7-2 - CASSRGTPNGYTF TGTGCCAGCAGCCGGGGTACCCCGAATGGCTACACCTTC
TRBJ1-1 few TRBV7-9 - CASSLDGALSKAFF TGTGCCAGCAGCTTAGATGGGGCCCTGAGTAAAGCTTTCTTT
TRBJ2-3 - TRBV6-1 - CASGRADTQYF TGTGCCAGCGGCCGAGCAGATACGCAGTATTTT
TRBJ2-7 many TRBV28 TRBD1 CASSLPGTGEQYF TGTGCCAGCAGTTTACCTGGGACAGGCGAGCAGTACTTC
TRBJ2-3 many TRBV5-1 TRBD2 CASSYSGAADTQYF TGCGCCAGCAGCTATAGCGGGGCAGCAGATACGCAGTATTTT
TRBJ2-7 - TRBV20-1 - CSAREGSSYNEQYF TGCAGTGCTAGAGAGGGCAGTTCCTACAATGAGCAGTACTTC
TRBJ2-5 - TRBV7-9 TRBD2 CASSLSGWRGKLRSETQYF TGTGCCAGCAGCTTAAGCGGGTGGCGGGGGAAGCTTAGGTCGGAGACCCAGTACTTC
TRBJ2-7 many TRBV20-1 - CSAFRESGYEQYF TGCAGTGCTTTCAGGGAGTCCGGGTACGAGCAGTACTTC
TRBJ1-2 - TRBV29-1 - CSVAAAQTSTRRGYTF TGCAGCGTCGCAGCCGCCCAGACTTCGACCAGAAGGGGCTACACCTTC
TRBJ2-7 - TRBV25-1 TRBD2 CASGRAGERGTYNEQYF TGTGCCAGCGGGAGAGCTGGGGAGCGGGGCACCTACAATGAGCAGTACTTC
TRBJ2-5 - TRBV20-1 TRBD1 CSALGDRGQETQYF TGCAGTGCTCTGGGGGACAGGGGGCAAGAGACCCAGTACTTC
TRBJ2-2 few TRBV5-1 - CASSLGGGPNTGELFF TGCGCCAGCAGCTTGGGAGGGGGACCGAACACCGGGGAGCTGTTTTTT
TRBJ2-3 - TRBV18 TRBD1 CASSAWDSSTDTQYF TGTGCCAGCTCGGCCTGGGACAGTAGCACAGATACGCAGTATTTT
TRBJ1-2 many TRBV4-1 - CASSEILKRDIGNYGYTF TGCGCCAGCAGCGAAATATTAAAACGGGACATAGGGAACTATGGCTACACCTTC
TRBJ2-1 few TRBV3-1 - CASSPPVGAYNEQFF TGTGCCAGCAGCCCCCCTGTCGGGGCCTACAATGAGCAGTTCTTC
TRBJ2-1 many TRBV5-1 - CASSLATASYNEQFF TGCGCCAGCAGCTTGGCGACAGCATCCTACAATGAGCAGTTCTTC
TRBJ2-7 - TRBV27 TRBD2 CASNLAGGLGEQYF TGTGCCAGCAACTTAGCGGGGGGGCTCGGCGAGCAGTACTTC
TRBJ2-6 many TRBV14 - CASSQLTEISGANVLTF TGTGCCAGCAGCCAATTGACGGAAATCTCTGGGGCCAACGTCCTGACTTTC
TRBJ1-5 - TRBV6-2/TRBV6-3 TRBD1 CASSSAGTGNQPQHF TGTGCCAGCAGTTCCGCCGGGACAGGGAATCAGCCCCAGCATTTT
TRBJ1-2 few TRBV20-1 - CRASFSQGYTF TGCAGGGCTAGCTTTTCTCAGGGCTACACCTTC
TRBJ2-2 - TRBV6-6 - CASSYGVTGELFF TGTGCCAGCAGTTACGGGGTCACCGGGGAGCTGTTTTTT
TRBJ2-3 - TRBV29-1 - CSVEFGVSLTDTQYF TGCAGCGTTGAGTTTGGTGTCAGTCTCACAGATACGCAGTATTTT
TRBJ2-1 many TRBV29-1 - CSVEATREARNEQFF TGCAGCGTTGAAGCGACGAGGGAGGCTCGCAATGAGCAGTTCTTC
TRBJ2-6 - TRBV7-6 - CASSSNSGANVQTF TGTGCCAGCAGCTCAAACTCTGGGGCCAACGTCCAGACTTTC
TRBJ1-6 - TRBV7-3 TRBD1 CASSLSRTGVKSPLHF TGTGCCAGCAGCCTCAGTCGGACAGGGGTTAAGTCACCCCTCCACTTT
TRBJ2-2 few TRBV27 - CASREQGAGELFF TGTGCCAGCCGGGAACAGGGAGCCGGGGAGCTGTTTTTT
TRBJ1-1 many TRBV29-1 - CSGLSGTSNTEAFF TGCAGCGGTCTATCCGGGACTTCGAACACTGAAGCTTTCTTT
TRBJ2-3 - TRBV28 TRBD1 CASSSSGTEVTDTQYF TGTGCCAGCAGTTCCTCCGGGACAGAAGTCACAGATACGCAGTATTTT
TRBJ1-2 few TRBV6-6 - CASRIKVRDGYTF TGTGCCAGCCGAATAAAGGTACGGGATGGCTACACCTTC
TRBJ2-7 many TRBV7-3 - CASSLTGGGGYEQYF TGTGCCAGCAGCTTAACGGGAGGGGGCGGTTACGAGCAGTACTTC
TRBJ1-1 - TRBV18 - CASSSKLNTEAFF TGTGCCAGCTCATCCAAATTGAACACTGAAGCTTTCTTT
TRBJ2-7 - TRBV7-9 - CASSLSAGLEQYF TGTGCCAGCAGCTTATCCGCAGGGCTGGAGCAGTACTTC
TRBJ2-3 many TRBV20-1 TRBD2 CSARVAGDTQYF TGCAGTGCGCGAGTAGCGGGAGATACGCAGTATTTT
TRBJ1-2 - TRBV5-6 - CASSLGETYGYTF TGTGCCAGCAGCTTGGGAGAGACCTATGGCTACACCTTC
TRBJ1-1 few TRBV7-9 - CASSLAPGVNTEAFF TGTGCCAGCAGCTTAGCTCCCGGGGTGAACACTGAAGCTTTCTTT
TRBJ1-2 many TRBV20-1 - CSARKDATGDGYTF TGCAGTGCTAGAAAGGACGCGACTGGTGATGGCTACACCTTC
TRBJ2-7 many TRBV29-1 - CSVVYNLPYEQYF TGCAGCGTTGTCTACAACCTACCCTACGAGCAGTACTTC
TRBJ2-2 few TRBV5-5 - CASSPGSSRGTGELFF TGTGCCAGCAGCCCTGGGAGTTCACGTGGCACCGGGGAGCTGTTTTTT
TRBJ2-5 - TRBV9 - CASSAQQVQETQYF TGTGCCAGCAGCGCTCAGCAGGTTCAAGAGACCCAGTACTTC
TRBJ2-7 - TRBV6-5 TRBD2 CASRNGGTSSHEQYF TGTGCCAGCAGGAACGGAGGGACTAGCTCCCATGAGCAGTACTTC
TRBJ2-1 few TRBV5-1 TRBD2 CASSLKKVAGGFNEQFF TGCGCCAGCAGCTTGAAGAAGGTAGCGGGGGGGTTCAATGAGCAGTTCTTC
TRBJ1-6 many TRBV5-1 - CASSIGTPDSPLHF TGCGCCAGCAGCATCGGGACACCGGATTCACCCCTCCACTTT
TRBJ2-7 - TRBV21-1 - CASSKEVLAVLPYEQYF TGTGCCAGCAGCAAAGAAGTACTAGCGGTACTACCCTACGAGCAGTACTTC
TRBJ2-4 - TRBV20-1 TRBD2 CSARVGGSWSNEQYF TGCAGTGCTAGAGTGGGGGGGAGTTGGAGTAATGAGCAGTACTTC
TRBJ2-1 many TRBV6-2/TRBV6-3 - CASSPRDSETYNEQFF TGTGCCAGCAGCCCCCGCGACAGTGAGACGTACAATGAGCAGTTCTTC
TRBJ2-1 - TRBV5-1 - CASSLTGQSSYNEQFF TGCGCCAGCAGCTTGACGGGGCAGTCCTCCTACAATGAGCAGTTCTTC
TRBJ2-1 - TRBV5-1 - CASSPRPGFPSYNEQFF TGCGCCAGCAGCCCCCGCCCCGGGTTCCCATCCTACAATGAGCAGTTCTTC
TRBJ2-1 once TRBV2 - CASRGGTGSYEQFF TGTGCCAGCAGGGGGGGGACAGGCTCCTACGAGCAGTTCTTC
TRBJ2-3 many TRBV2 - CASSEFGTSDTQYF TGTGCCAGCAGTGAATTCGGGACCTCAGATACGCAGTATTTT
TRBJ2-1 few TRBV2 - CASRLVREQFF TGTGCCAGTAGACTAGTTCGCGAGCAGTTCTTC
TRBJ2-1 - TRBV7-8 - CASSFSFGLVGGQQDEQFF TGTGCCAGCAGCTTTAGTTTTGGGTTGGTGGGGGGGCAACAGGATGAGCAGTTCTTC